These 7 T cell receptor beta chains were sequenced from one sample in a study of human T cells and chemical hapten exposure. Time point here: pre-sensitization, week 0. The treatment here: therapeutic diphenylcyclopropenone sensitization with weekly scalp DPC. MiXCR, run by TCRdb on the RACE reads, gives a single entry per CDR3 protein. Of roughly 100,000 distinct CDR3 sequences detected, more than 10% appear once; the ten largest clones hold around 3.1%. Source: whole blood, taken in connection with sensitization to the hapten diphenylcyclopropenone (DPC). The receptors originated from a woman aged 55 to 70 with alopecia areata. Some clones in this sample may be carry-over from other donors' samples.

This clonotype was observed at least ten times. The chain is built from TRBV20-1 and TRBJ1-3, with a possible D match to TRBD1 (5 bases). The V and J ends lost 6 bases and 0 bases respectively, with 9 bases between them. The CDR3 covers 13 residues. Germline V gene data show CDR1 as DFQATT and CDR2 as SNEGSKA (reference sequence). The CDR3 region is CSAGGHSGNTIYF. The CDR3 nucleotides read TGCAGTGCCGGGGGTCACTCTGGAAACACCATATATTTT.

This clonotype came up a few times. For the CDR3, the DNA is TGTGCCAGCAGCTTAGGGGCAGTAGATACGCAGTATTTT. This sequence encodes CASSLGAVDTQYF. The chain recombines TRBV7-2 with TRBJ2-3, with D unclear. The CDR3 length is 13 residues. The ends were cut back, 1 base at V and 5 bases at J, with 7 bases in the middle. Germline CDR1 SGHTA, CDR2 FQGNSA.

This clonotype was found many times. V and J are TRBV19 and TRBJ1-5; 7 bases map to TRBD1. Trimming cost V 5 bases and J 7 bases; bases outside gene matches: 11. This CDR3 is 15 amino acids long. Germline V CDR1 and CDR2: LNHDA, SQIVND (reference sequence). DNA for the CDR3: TGTGCCAGTAGTTCAAGGGGGACAGCCGAGCAGCCCCAGCATTTT. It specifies CASSSRGTAEQPQHF.

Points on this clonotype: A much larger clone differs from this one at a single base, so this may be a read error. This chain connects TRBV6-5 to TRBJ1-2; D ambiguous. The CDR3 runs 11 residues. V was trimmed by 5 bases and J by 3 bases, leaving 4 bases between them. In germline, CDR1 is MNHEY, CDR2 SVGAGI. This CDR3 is CASSPHYGYTF. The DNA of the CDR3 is TGTGCCAGCAGTCCCCACTATGGCTACACCTTC.

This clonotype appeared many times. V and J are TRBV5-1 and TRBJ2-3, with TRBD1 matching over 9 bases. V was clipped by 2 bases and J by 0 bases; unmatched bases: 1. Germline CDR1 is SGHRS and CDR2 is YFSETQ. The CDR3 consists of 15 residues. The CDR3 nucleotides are TGCGCCAGCAGCTTAGGACAGGGGAGCACAGATACGCAGTATTTT. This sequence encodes CASSLGQGSTDTQYF.

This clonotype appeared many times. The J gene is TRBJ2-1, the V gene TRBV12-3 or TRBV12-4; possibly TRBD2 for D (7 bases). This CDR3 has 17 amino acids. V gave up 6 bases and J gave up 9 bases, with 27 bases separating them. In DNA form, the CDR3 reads TGTGCCAGCAGCCGATATGTGGCGGGGGCCCTTGAGGGTGAGCAGTTCTTC. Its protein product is CASSRYVAGALEGEQFF.

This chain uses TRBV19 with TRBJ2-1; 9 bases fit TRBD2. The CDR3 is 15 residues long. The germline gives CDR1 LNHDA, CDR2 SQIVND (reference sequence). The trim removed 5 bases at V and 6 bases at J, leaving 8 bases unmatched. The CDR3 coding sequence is TGTGCCAGTAGTCCTATAGCGGGGGTCCGCAATGAGCAGTTCTTC. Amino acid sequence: CASSPIAGVRNEQFF.